The text below deals with one T cell receptor (beta chain). Its antigen remains unidentified. V lost 5 bases, J lost 2 bases, and 9 bases stayed unmatched. Germline-derived CDR1 and CDR2 are SGHVS and FNYEAQ. This CDR3 spans 17 amino acids. These data originate in a study of blood T cells in healthy people across ages. Study observations and caveats: Per million T cells, TCR beta diversity dropped roughly linearly as age increased. Long-lived donors had more naive CD4+ cells and higher diversity than aged donors.

A second PCR, run for about 7 to 11 cycles, used a sample-barcoded 5' primer plus a J-beta primer mix. A single record per CDR3 protein comes from TCRdb applying MiXCR to the 5' RACE reads. There are 1.6 million or so distinct CDR3 sequences in the sample; roughly 32% occur only once, and 11% lies in the top ten. The sequenced material came from blood. This chain joins TRBV7-6 and TRBJ2-3, with 11 nucleotides matching TRBD2. This TCR derives from a woman aged 25 to 45 in good health. The chain's CDR3 is CASSTTASGGNTDTQYF. CDR3 coding DNA: TGTGCCAGCAGCACCACGGCTAGCGGGGGGAACACAGATACGCAGTATTTT.